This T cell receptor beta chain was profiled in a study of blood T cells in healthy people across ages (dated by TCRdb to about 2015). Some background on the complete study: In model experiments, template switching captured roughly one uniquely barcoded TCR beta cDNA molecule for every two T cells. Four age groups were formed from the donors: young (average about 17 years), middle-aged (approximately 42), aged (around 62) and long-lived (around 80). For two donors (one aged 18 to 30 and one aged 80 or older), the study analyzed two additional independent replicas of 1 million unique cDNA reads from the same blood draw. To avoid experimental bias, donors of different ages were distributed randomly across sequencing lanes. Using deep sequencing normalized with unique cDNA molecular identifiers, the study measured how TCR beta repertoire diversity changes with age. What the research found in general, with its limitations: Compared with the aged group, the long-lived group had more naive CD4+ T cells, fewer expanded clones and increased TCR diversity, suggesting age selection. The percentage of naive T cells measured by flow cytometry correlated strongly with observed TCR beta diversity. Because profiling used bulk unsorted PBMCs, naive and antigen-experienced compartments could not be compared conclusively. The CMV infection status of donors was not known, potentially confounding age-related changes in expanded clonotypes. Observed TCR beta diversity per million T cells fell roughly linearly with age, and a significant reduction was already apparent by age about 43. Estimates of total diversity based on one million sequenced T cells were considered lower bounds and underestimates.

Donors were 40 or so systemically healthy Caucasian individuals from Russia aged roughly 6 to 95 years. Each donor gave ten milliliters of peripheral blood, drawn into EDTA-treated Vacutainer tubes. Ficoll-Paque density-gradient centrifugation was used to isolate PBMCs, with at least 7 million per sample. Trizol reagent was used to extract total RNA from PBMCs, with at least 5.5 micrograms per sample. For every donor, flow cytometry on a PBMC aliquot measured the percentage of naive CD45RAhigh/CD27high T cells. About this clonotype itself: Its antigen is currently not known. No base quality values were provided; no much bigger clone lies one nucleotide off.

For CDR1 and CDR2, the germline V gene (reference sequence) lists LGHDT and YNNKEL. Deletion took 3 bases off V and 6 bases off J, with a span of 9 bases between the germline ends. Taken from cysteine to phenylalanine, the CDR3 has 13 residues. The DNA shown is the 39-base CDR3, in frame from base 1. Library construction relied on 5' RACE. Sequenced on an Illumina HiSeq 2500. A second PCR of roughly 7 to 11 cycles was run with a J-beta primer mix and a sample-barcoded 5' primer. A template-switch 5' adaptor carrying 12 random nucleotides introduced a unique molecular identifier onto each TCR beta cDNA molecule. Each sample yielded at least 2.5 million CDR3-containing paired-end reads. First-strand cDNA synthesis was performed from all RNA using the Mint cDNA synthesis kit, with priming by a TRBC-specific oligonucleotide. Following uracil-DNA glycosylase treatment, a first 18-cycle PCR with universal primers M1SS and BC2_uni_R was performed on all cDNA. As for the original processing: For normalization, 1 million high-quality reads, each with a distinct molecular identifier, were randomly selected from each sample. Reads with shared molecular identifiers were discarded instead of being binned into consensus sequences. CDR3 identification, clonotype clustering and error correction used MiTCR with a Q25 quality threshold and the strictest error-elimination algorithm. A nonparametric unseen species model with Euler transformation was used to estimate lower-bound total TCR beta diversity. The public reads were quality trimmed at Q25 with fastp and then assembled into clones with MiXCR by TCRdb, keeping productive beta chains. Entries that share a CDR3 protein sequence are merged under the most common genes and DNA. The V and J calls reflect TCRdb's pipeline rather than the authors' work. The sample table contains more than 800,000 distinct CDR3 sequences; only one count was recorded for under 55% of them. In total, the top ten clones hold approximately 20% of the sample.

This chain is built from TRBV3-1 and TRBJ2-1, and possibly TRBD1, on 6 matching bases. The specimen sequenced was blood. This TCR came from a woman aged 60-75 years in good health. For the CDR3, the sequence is CASSQLGGNEQFF. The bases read TGTGCCAGCAGCCAGCTAGGGGGCAATGAGCAGTTCTTC.